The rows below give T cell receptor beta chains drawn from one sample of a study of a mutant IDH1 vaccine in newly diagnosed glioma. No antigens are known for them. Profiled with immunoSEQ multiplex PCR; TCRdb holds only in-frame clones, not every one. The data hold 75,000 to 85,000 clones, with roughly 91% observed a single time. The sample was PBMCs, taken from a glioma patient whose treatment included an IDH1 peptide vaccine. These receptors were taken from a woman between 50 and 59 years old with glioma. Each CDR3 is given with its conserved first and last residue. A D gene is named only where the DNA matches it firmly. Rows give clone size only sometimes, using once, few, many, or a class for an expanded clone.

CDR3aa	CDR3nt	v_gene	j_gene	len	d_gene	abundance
CAIRGTGLGTYEQYF	TGTGCCATCAGGGGGACCGGACTAGGGACCTACGAGCAGTACTTC	TRBV10-3	TRBJ2-7	15	TRBD2	.
CASSGIGQGRETQYF	TGTGCCAGCAGTGGTATAGGACAGGGGAGAGAGACCCAGTACTTC	TRBV6-1	TRBJ2-5	15	TRBD1	.
CASSLPTSGGPYEQYF	TGTGCCAGCAGTTTACCGACTAGCGGGGGGCCCTACGAGCAGTACTTC	TRBV28	TRBJ2-7	16	TRBD2	.
CASSLASGRGVETQYF	TGTGCCAGCAGCTTAGCTAGTGGGAGAGGTGTGGAGACCCAGTACTTC	TRBV11-2	TRBJ2-5	16	.	.
CASSGEARYEQYF	TGCGCCAGCAGTGGTGAAGCGCGCTACGAGCAGTACTTC	TRBV10-2	TRBJ2-7	13	.	.
CASSSRTSAEQYF	TGTGCCAGCAGCTCCCGGACTAGCGCCGAGCAGTACTTC	TRBV13	TRBJ2-7	13	TRBD2	.
CASSIPLAGGRYEQFF	TGTGCCAGTAGTATTCCGCTAGCGGGAGGGCGGTATGAGCAGTTCTTC	TRBV19	TRBJ2-1	16	TRBD2	.
CASSPTSSYNEQFF	TGCGCCAGCAGTCCGACATCCTCCTACAATGAGCAGTTCTTC	TRBV10-1	TRBJ2-1	14	.	.
CASSLDGRNTEAFF	TGCGCCAGCAGCTTGGACGGACGGAACACTGAAGCTTTCTTT	TRBV5-1	TRBJ1-1	14	.	.
CASSPGTGQNSPLHF	TGCGCCAGCAGCCCCGGGACAGGCCAAAATTCACCCCTCCACTTT	TRBV5-1	TRBJ1-6	15	TRBD1	.
CASSLLGGTQYF	TGCGCCAGCAGCCTCCTGGGGGGGACCCAGTACTTC	TRBV4-1	TRBJ2-5	12	.	.
CASGIGQSNTGELFF	TGTGCCTCCGGGATTGGACAATCGAACACCGGGGAGCTGTTTTTT	TRBV10-3	TRBJ2-2	15	.	.
CASSPGPSDTEAFF	TGTGCCAGCAGCCCCGGTCCAAGCGACACTGAAGCTTTCTTT	TRBV9	TRBJ1-1	14	.	.
CASSIYGGSTYEQYF	TGTGCCAGTAGTATATACGGGGGATCGACCTACGAGCAGTACTTC	TRBV19	TRBJ2-7	15	.	.
CASSQELFHNNQPQHF	TGTGCCAGCAGCCAAGAGCTTTTCCATAACAATCAGCCCCAGCATTTT	TRBV4-2	TRBJ1-5	16	.	.
CASSYYPTENIQYF	TGTGCCAGCAGTTACTACCCCACAGAAAACATTCAGTACTTC	TRBV6-6	TRBJ2-4	14	.	.
CASSLMAGATNEQFF	TGCGCCAGCAGCTTAATGGCGGGAGCGACAAATGAGCAGTTCTTC	TRBV7-8	TRBJ2-1	15	TRBD2	.
CASSVRAGTSTDTQYF	TGTGCCAGCAGCGTAAGAGCGGGGACTAGCACAGATACGCAGTATTTT	TRBV7-8	TRBJ2-3	16	TRBD2	.
CASSEEGGPYEQYF	TGTGCCAGCAGCGAAGAAGGGGGACCCTACGAGCAGTACTTC	TRBV7-9	TRBJ2-7	14	.	.
CASSSGTSEETQYF	TGCGCCAGCAGCTCTGGGACTAGCGAGGAGACCCAGTACTTC	TRBV5-1	TRBJ2-5	14	TRBD2	.
CASSNSGERFEQYF	TGTGCCAGCAGCAATAGTGGGGAAAGGTTCGAGCAGTACTTC	TRBV11-3	TRBJ2-7	14	.	once
CASSPGLKNIQYF	TGTGCCAGCAGCCCGGGACTAAAAAACATTCAGTACTTC	TRBV6-5	TRBJ2-4	13	TRBD2	.
CASSLQGNQPQHF	TGTGCCAGCAGTTTACAGGGAAATCAGCCCCAGCATTTT	TRBV28	TRBJ1-5	13	.	once
CASTGTGGNGYTF	TGTGCCAGCACTGGGACAGGGGGTAATGGCTACACCTTC	TRBV2	TRBJ1-2	13	TRBD1	.
CAWSVTAWANTGELFF	TGTGCCTGGAGTGTAACCGCGTGGGCGAACACCGGGGAGCTGTTTTTT	TRBV30	TRBJ2-2	16	.	.
CASRGTGGTGELFF	TGTGCCAGCAGGGGGACAGGGGGCACCGGGGAGCTGTTTTTT	TRBV27	TRBJ2-2	14	TRBD1	.
CASSSHPGGAGTNTGELFF	TGTGCCAGCAGCTCTCACCCAGGAGGGGCAGGGACGAACACCGGGGAGCTGTTTTTT	TRBV7-9	TRBJ2-2	19	.	.
CASSYTGGSGNTIYF	TGTGCCAGCAGTTACACAGGGGGCTCTGGAAACACCATATATTTT	TRBV6-5	TRBJ1-3	15	TRBD1	.
CAWSVGTGVGYTF	TGTGCCTGGAGTGTAGGGACAGGGGTAGGCTACACCTTC	TRBV30	TRBJ1-2	13	TRBD1	.
CASSLNGGETQYF	TGTGCCAGCAGCTTGAATGGTGGAGAGACCCAGTACTTC	TRBV11-3	TRBJ2-5	13	.	.
CASSFAVRGEQYF	TGTGCCAGCAGTTTTGCCGTTCGGGGCGAGCAGTACTTC	TRBV27	TRBJ2-7	13	.	.
CASSPFAGGSGNTIYF	TGTGCCAGCAGTCCCTTCGCTGGGGGCAGTGGAAACACCATATATTTT	TRBV27	TRBJ1-3	16	.	.
CASSFTTGHQPQHF	TGTGCCAGCAGTTTCACCACAGGGCATCAGCCCCAGCATTTT	TRBV6-5	TRBJ1-5	14	.	.
CASSPGLADTYEQYF	TGTGCCAGCTCACCAGGACTAGCGGACACCTACGAGCAGTACTTC	TRBV18	TRBJ2-7	15	TRBD2	once
CASSGAEIYEQYF	TGTGCCAGCAGCGGGGCAGAAATCTACGAGCAGTACTTC	TRBV5-5	TRBJ2-7	13	.	.
CASRSQGLGETQYF	TGTGCCAGCAGATCACAGGGCTTGGGAGAGACCCAGTACTTC	TRBV28	TRBJ2-5	14	.	.